This entry lists 4 T cell receptor beta chains sequenced from one sample in a study of T-cell reconstitution after alpha-beta-depleted transplantation in children. Unique molecular identifiers were incorporated when the TCRbeta library was constructed. Via MiXCR, TCRdb re-called the PCR reads, giving one row per CDR3 protein. The sample comprises just under 550,000 distinct CDR3 sequences, roughly 18% of which are singletons, and approximately 3% rests with the top ten. The sequencing used PBMCs from the stem cell graft donor, collected from the stem cell graft. Receptors originate from a human donor who donated a stem cell graft to a child with acute lymphoblastic leukemia.

This clonotype was seen a handful of times. This sequence joins TRBV4-2 and TRBJ2-6, with a weak D call TRBD2 (6 bases). This CDR3 spans 16 amino acids. Germline CDR1 LGHNA, CDR2 YNFKEQ. Trimming removed 0 bases at V and 2 bases at J, with 8 bases between. The CDR3 protein is CASSQDSGAGANVLTF. The CDR3 nucleotides are TGTGCCAGCAGCCAAGATTCGGGGGCTGGGGCCAACGTCCTGACTTTC.

The rearrangement uses TRBV25-1 and TRBJ2-2, with D possibly matching TRBD1 (6 bases). Trimming left V 0 bases short and J 7 bases short, with 9 bases between. Germline V CDR1 and CDR2: MGHDK, SYGVNS. CDR3 length equals 14 residues. The CDR3 sequence is CASSEYTDSGELFF. DNA of the CDR3: TGTGCCAGCAGTGAATATACGGACAGCGGGGAGCTGTTTTTT.

CDR3 in amino acids: CSLFLDQGSPPYEQYF. In DNA form, the CDR3 reads TGCAGCCTCTTCCTGGATCAGGGATCGCCCCCCTACGAGCAGTACTTC. The chain recombines TRBV29-1 with TRBJ2-7, with a weak D call TRBD1 (5 bases). Deletions cut 8 bases from V and 2 bases from J, with 25 bases between. Germline CDR1 reads SQVTM; CDR2 reads ANQGSEA. This CDR3 contains 16 residues.

This chain links TRBV18 with TRBJ2-2, with D possibly being TRBD2 (6 bases). Trimming took off 6 bases at V and 1 base at J, with 15 bases between the two ends. Germline-derived CDR1 and CDR2 are KGHSH and LQKENI. The CDR3 sequence is 16 residues long. The CDR3 loop reads CASSPMAGLNTGELFF. The CDR3 DNA is TGTGCCAGCTCCCCGATGGCGGGATTGAACACCGGGGAGCTGTTTTTT.